This is a list of T cell receptor beta chains from one sample in a study of long-term antiretroviral therapy in people with HIV. Assay used: immunoSEQ multiplex PCR; TCRdb lists only in-frame clones, some missing. The data hold 20,000 to 30,000 clones, with 70% to 90% observed a single time. The sample was unsorted PBMCs, taken 1.9 years after starting antiretroviral therapy. The receptors here all came from a woman younger than 45 with HIV. The CDR3 runs from the conserved cysteine through the conserved F or W. D genes are given only for firm matches. Clone size is shown for a subset of rows, as once, few, many or a class of expanded clone.

J,size,D,V,DNA,CDR3
TRBJ2-1,-,TRBD2,TRBV10-3,TGTGCCATCCGTAGCGGGGGGGCCGGTGATGAGCAGTTCTTC,CAIRSGGAGDEQFF
TRBJ2-3,-,-,TRBV30,TGTGCCTGGAGTGCAGGGGGCACAGATACGCAGTATTTT,CAWSAGGTDTQYF
TRBJ1-3,few,-,TRBV25-1,TGTGCCAGCAGTGTTGAATCGGGTTGGAGAAACACCATATATTTT,CASSVESGWRNTIYF
TRBJ1-1,-,-,TRBV7-2,TGTGCCAGCAGCTTACTGGACCCTGTTATAGAAGCTTTCTTT,CASSLLDPVIEAFF
TRBJ1-2,-,TRBD1,TRBV7-3,TGTGCCAGCAGCTTAAACACAGGGGGTGGAGGTGGCTACACCTTC,CASSLNTGGGGGYTF
TRBJ1-4,once,TRBD1,TRBV14,TGTGCCAGCAGCCAAGATGCGCAGGGGGCGCGGGTCGAAAAACTGTTTTTT,CASSQDAQGARVEKLFF
TRBJ2-2,few,TRBD1,TRBV9,TGTGCCAGCAGCTCCGGGACAGGGATCGGTGCCGGGGAGCTGTTTTTT,CASSSGTGIGAGELFF
TRBJ1-1,-,TRBD1,TRBV5-1,TGCGCCAGCAGCTTGGGGGACAGGTCGAACACTGAAGCTTTCTTT,CASSLGDRSNTEAFF
TRBJ1-4,-,-,TRBV20-1,TGCAGTGCTTCGGATGAAAAACTGTTTTTT,CSASDEKLFF
TRBJ2-1,-,TRBD2,TRBV9,TGTGCCAGCAGCGCGGCGGGGGGGCCCTACAATGAGCAGTTCTTC,CASSAAGGPYNEQFF
TRBJ2-3,-,TRBD2,TRBV7-9,TGTGCCAGCAGCCCGACACTAGCGGGGGGGACAGATACGCAGTATTTT,CASSPTLAGGTDTQYF
TRBJ2-1,-,-,TRBV11-2,TGTGCCAGCAGCTTAGATGGGGGACGAAGGGCAGAGCAGTTCTTC,CASSLDGGRRAEQFF
TRBJ1-1,-,-,TRBV6-5,TGTGCCAGCAATAAGTTTGATGACACTGAAGCTTTCTTT,CASNKFDDTEAFF
TRBJ1-2,-,TRBD1,TRBV7-3,TGTGCCAGCAGCTCCAGGGACAGAGACGGCTACACCTTC,CASSSRDRDGYTF
TRBJ2-3,-,-,TRBV11-2,TGTGCCAGCAGCTTCCTGCGGACAGTTAGCACAGATACGCAGTATTTT,CASSFLRTVSTDTQYF
TRBJ1-5,-,TRBD1,TRBV6-1,TGTGCCAGCAGTCCCGGGACAGTAAATCAGCCCCAGCATTTT,CASSPGTVNQPQHF
TRBJ2-1,-,TRBD2,TRBV29-1,TGCAGCGTTGAAGAAACGATGGGACTAGCCCTTCGCTCCTACAATGAGCAGTTCTTC,CSVEETMGLALRSYNEQFF
TRBJ2-5,once,-,TRBV5-1,TGCGCCAGCAGCTTGCGACGGTGGGGGGTTCAAGAGACCCAGTACTTC,CASSLRRWGVQETQYF
TRBJ2-2,-,TRBD2,TRBV4-1,TGCGCCAGCAGCCAACCGGGACTACCTTTCGGCGGGGAGCTGTTTTTT,CASSQPGLPFGGELFF
TRBJ1-2,-,TRBD1,TRBV7-6,TGTGCCAGCAGCGCCTTTCCGGGACAGGGTCATGGCTACACCTTC,CASSAFPGQGHGYTF
TRBJ2-1,-,-,TRBV7-8,TGTGCCAGCAGCTCTACAGGAGGCCAGGGTACTACCTACAATGAGCAGTTCTTC,CASSSTGGQGTTYNEQFF
TRBJ1-3,-,TRBD1,TRBV28,TGTGCCAGCATTACTATTTCAGGGGGAGTAGACACCATATATTTT,CASITISGGVDTIYF
TRBJ1-2,once,-,TRBV2,TGTGCCAGCAGTGAAGGCGCGGATGACTATGGCTACACCTTC,CASSEGADDYGYTF
TRBJ2-3,-,-,TRBV14,TGTGCCAGCAGCCAAGAATGGAGAAGCACAGATACGCAGTATTTT,CASSQEWRSTDTQYF
TRBJ2-5,-,-,TRBV5-6,TGTGCCAGCAGCTTACCTGTAGCAGAGACCCAGTACTTC,CASSLPVAETQYF
TRBJ2-3,-,TRBD2,TRBV7-2,TGTGCCAGCAGCCGGGGGACTACCCCACCCCAAGATACGCAGTATTTT,CASSRGTTPPQDTQYF
TRBJ1-1,-,-,TRBV29-1,TGCAGCGCTCGGGGGGAGGCTGAAGCTTTCTTT,CSARGEAEAFF
TRBJ2-7,-,-,TRBV11-1,TGTGCCAGCAGCCCAAACATGGGGACTCAACCCTACGAGCAGTACTTC,CASSPNMGTQPYEQYF
TRBJ2-1,-,TRBD2,TRBV10-3,TGTGCCATCGGGGGGGGAAAAAGAGATGAGCAGTTCTTC,CAIGGGKRDEQFF
TRBJ1-5,-,-,TRBV11-2,TGTGCCAGCAGCCTCTGGGATGGGAATCAGCCCCAGCATTTT,CASSLWDGNQPQHF
TRBJ2-3,-,-,TRBV5-1,TGCGCCACCCGAGAGGGGCGGGCAGATACGCAGTATTTT,CATREGRADTQYF
TRBJ2-7,-,TRBD2,TRBV29-1,TGCAGCGTGGCGCTACTAGCGGGGGGATTCTACGAGCAGTACTTC,CSVALLAGGFYEQYF
TRBJ1-4,-,-,TRBV2,TGTGCCAGCAACCCGCGGGGCTTGAGCGAAAAACTGTTTTTT,CASNPRGLSEKLFF
TRBJ2-5,-,-,TRBV19,TGTGCCAGTAGTTCCCCAGGGTCACTAGAGACCCAGTACTTC,CASSSPGSLETQYF
TRBJ2-2,-,-,TRBV2,TGTGCCAGCAGTGAAGGTAGAGAGCTGTTTTTT,CASSEGRELFF
TRBJ1-2,-,TRBD1,TRBV18,TGTGCCAGCTCACGACCGGGACAGGGGGCCAAGGGCTACACCTTC,CASSRPGQGAKGYTF
TRBJ1-1,-,-,TRBV5-4,TGTGCCAGCAGCTTCGGTAGTACTGAAGCTTTCTTT,CASSFGSTEAFF
TRBJ2-5,few,-,TRBV5-4,TGTGCCAGCAGCACCAAGAGTCCTAGCGCCCAAGAGACCCAGTACTTC,CASSTKSPSAQETQYF
TRBJ2-4,-,TRBD1,TRBV19,TGTGCCAGTAGTAGGGATACGGCAGGGACAGGATACAGTATTCAGTACTTC,CASSRDTAGTGYSIQYF
TRBJ1-6,-,-,TRBV10-3,TGTGCCATCAGTGTGCAGGATAATTCACCCCTCCACTTT,CAISVQDNSPLHF
TRBJ1-2,-,-,TRBV5-4,TGTGCCAGCAGCGGGGGCGGGGTGAGGACTAACTATGGCTACACCTTC,CASSGGGVRTNYGYTF
TRBJ1-1,-,-,TRBV5-1,TGCGCCAGCAGCTTGATGGGCGGGGGGGGTGAAGCTTTCTTT,CASSLMGGGGEAFF
TRBJ2-1,-,-,TRBV27,TGTGCCAGCAGGGGCGGTGGTAGCATGTTGAATGAGTTCTTC,CASRGGGSMLNEFF
TRBJ1-1,-,-,TRBV5-1,TGCGCCAGCAGCTTGATGGTGGGACAAACCTTAGGGACTGAAGCTTTCTTT,CASSLMVGQTLGTEAFF
TRBJ2-4,-,-,TRBV9,TGTGCCAGCAGCGTAGAGGAAAACATTCAGTACTTC,CASSVEENIQYF
TRBJ2-5,-,TRBD1,TRBV29-1,TGCAGCGTTGTTGGGACAGGGGGCGGGGAGACCCAGTACTTC,CSVVGTGGGETQYF
TRBJ1-2,-,-,TRBV18,TGTGCCAGCTCACCGAGGGGGGACCACTATGGCTACACCTTC,CASSPRGDHYGYTF
TRBJ2-1,-,TRBD2,TRBV19,TGTGCCAGTAGTACGGGACTAGCGGGGGTAAATGAGCAGTTCTTC,CASSTGLAGVNEQFF
TRBJ1-1,-,-,TRBV6-4,TGTGCCAGCAAGATGTCCCCATACTCTGAAGCTTTCTTT,CASKMSPYSEAFF
TRBJ2-2,-,-,TRBV5-6,TGTGCCAGCAGCTTGGAGGGGATCACCGGGGAGCTGTTTTTT,CASSLEGITGELFF
TRBJ2-5,-,-,TRBV18,TGTGCCAGCTCACCACTAAGGCGATTGGAGGAGACCCAGTACTTC,CASSPLRRLEETQYF
TRBJ2-5,-,-,TRBV9,TGTGCCAGCAGCGCAGAGGACGGGGGAGAAGAGACCCAGTACTTC,CASSAEDGGEETQYF
TRBJ1-2,-,-,TRBV25-1,TGTGCCAGCAGTGGGACAGTGGGGGGTTATGGCTACACCTTC,CASSGTVGGYGYTF
TRBJ1-1,-,-,TRBV20-1,TGCAGTATTCGGTTTGGAACTGAAGCTTTCTTT,CSIRFGTEAFF
TRBJ2-3,-,-,TRBV4-1,TGCGCCAGCAGCCTTCTTAAGGACCCAGATACGCAGTATTTT,CASSLLKDPDTQYF
TRBJ1-1,few,-,TRBV9,TGTGCCAGCAGCGTAGTTCCGAGCGACAGCGGAAACTTT,CASSVVPSDSGNF
TRBJ1-4,-,-,TRBV25-1,TGTGCCAGCAGTGAATCGCCTGCGGGAAACGAAAAACTGTTTTTT,CASSESPAGNEKLFF
TRBJ2-2,-,-,TRBV29-1,TGCAGCGCCTCCGAAGGGATCGCCGGGGAGCTGTTTTTT,CSASEGIAGELFF
TRBJ1-3,-,-,TRBV9,TGTGCCAGCAAAGGCTCTGGAAACACCATATATTTT,CASKGSGNTIYF
TRBJ2-3,-,-,TRBV20-1,TGCAGTGCCTCCTGGCGCAACACGCAGTATTTT,CSASWRNTQYF